This T cell receptor (beta chain) originates from a study of shared clonotypes between healthy human individuals. With 4 bases removed from V and 5 bases from J, the gap between germline ends came to 14 bases. CDR1 is ENHRY, CDR2 SYGVKD, per germline. The CDR3 length is 14 residues. Profiled with immunoSEQ multiplex PCR; TCRdb holds only in-frame clones, not every one. Of millions of clones listed, roughly 96% were seen once; the top ten hold 0.13%. Donors were healthy HIV-negative adults without recent acute infections or vaccinations. The sequenced sample consisted of naive CD4+ T cells sorted from blood. The subset: CD45RA+ positively selected. The J gene is TRBJ1-1, the V gene TRBV10-3; no definite D call. This clonotype originated in a man younger than 30 in good health. The DNA for the CDR3 is TGTGCCATCAGTGCGCCTGAGTCGGAAACTGAAGCTTTCTTT. Its translation: CAISAPESETEAFF.